The next 26 T cell receptor beta chains were all read from a single sample in a study of blood T cell repertoires in COVID-19. Sequencing was performed with immunoSEQ multiplex PCR; in TCRdb, only in-frame clones are kept and a portion is missing. The sample has fewer than 250,000 clones, 92% seen once. The sequencing sample was made of peripheral blood. Every receptor here comes from a man in his sixties with COVID-19, enrolled during active disease.

The rearrangement joins TRBV7-2 to TRBJ1-1, with TRBD1 as a possible D gene (5 bases). The ends were cut back, 1 base at V and 3 bases at J, with 6 bases in the middle. Germline V gene sequence: CDR1 SGHTA, CDR2 FQGNSA. The CDR3 consists of 13 residues. Here the CDR3 reads CASSLGQHTEAFF. DNA for the CDR3: TGTGCCAGCAGCTTAGGACAGCACACTGAAGCTTTCTTT. The variable domain in full, with the rest retrieved from reference TRBV7-2 and TRBJ1-1, is GAGVSQSPSNKVTEKGKDVELRCDPISGHTALYWYRQSLGQGLEFLIYFQGNSAPDKSGLPSDRFSAERTGGSVSTLTIQRTQQEDSAVYLCASSLGQHTEAFFGQGTRLTVV.

The chain links TRBV4-3 to TRBJ2-3, with 9 bases identical to TRBD2. V dropped 1 base and J dropped 11; count of bases not matched to a gene: 13. Germline CDR1 reads LGHNA; CDR2 reads YSLEER. This CDR3 has 16 residues. The CDR3 nucleotides are TGCGCCAGCAGCCAAGCGGCTGCGGGAGGGCCGCGTGAGCAGTATTTT. Its protein product is CASSQAAAGGPREQYF.

This clone was recorded a few times. The chain employs TRBV7-9 and TRBJ2-7; 9 bases are shared with TRBD2. The CDR3 covers 15 residues. After removal of 4 bases from V and 0 bases from J, the junction contained 4 bases not matched to a gene. Germline V gene data show CDR1 as SEHNR and CDR2 as FQNEAQ (reference sequence). The CDR3 sequence is CASSSNSGGSYEQYF. CDR3 DNA: TGTGCCAGCAGCTCCAATAGCGGGGGCTCCTACGAGCAGTACTTC.

Regarding this clone: A read error may produce the germline difference seen at one junction end. Here the CDR3 DNA reads TGCAGTGCTAGTGCCGCGGGAGAGTCCTATGAGCAGTACTTC. This gives the protein CSASAAGESYEQYF. The V and J genes are TRBV20-1 and TRBJ2-7; 7 nucleotides agree with TRBD2. Germline V gene sequence: CDR1 DFQATT, CDR2 SNEGSKA (reference sequence). The CDR3 is 14 residues long.

The V call is TRBV7-8, the J call TRBJ2-1, with 11 nucleotides matching TRBD2. The junction had 6 bases not matched to a gene; V was cut back by 2 bases and J by 3 bases. The CDR3 has 17 residues. Germline assignment: CDR1 SGHVS and CDR2 FQNEAQ. CDR3 nucleotide sequence: TGTGCCAGCAGCTTACAAACTAGCGGGAGTTTCTACAATGAGCAGTTCTTC. Its protein is CASSLQTSGSFYNEQFF.

For the CDR3, the DNA is TGTGCCAGCAGCGCGGGACAGGGGAATCAGCCCCAGCATTTT. Translation gives CASSAGQGNQPQHF. The chain combines TRBV11-2 with TRBJ1-5; 10 bases map to TRBD1. There are 14 residues in the CDR3. Germline V CDR1 and CDR2: SGHAT, FQNNGV. V lost 5 bases, J lost 4 bases, and 2 bases stayed unmatched.

The rearrangement uses TRBV6-5 and TRBJ1-1; D is perhaps TRBD1 (6 bases). Per germline, CDR1 MNHEY and CDR2 SVGAGI. V was clipped by 0 bases and J by 0 bases, with 11 bases between them. This CDR3 has 16 residues. In DNA form, the CDR3 reads TGTGCCAGCAGTTACTCCGGGACACCCATGAACACTGAAGCTTTCTTT. It encodes CASSYSGTPMNTEAFF.

This rearrangement joins TRBV19 to TRBJ2-7; 7 bases line up with TRBD1. Unmatched junction bases numbered 15, after V lost 8 bases and J lost 5 bases. CDR3 size: 15 residues. CDR1 is LNHDA and CDR2 is SQIVND in the germline V gene (reference sequence). CDR3 loop: CASSGNRGRVNEQYF. As DNA, the CDR3 is TGTGCCAGTTCGGGGAACAGGGGCAGGGTCAACGAGCAGTACTTC.

J is TRBJ1-2 and V is TRBV5-4; 8 positions agree with TRBD1. The germline gives CDR1 SGHNT, CDR2 YYREEE (reference sequence). The CDR3 contains 14 residues. Trimming at V came to 4 bases and at J to 4 bases, leaving 6 bases not matched to a gene. The CDR3 here is CASSQTGAVYGYTF. The CDR3 bases are TGTGCCAGCAGCCAGACAGGGGCGGTCTATGGCTACACCTTC.

This clone was detected once. This chain links TRBV27 with TRBJ1-2, with D perhaps TRBD1 (5 bases). V was clipped by 2 bases and J by 4 bases, with 5 bases between them. The CDR3 has 12 residues. Germline V gene lookup returns CDR1 MNHEY and CDR2 SMNVEV (reference sequence). CDR3 loop: CASSLQGYGYTF. The DNA of the CDR3 is TGTGCCAGCAGTTTACAGGGCTATGGCTACACCTTC.

The DNA of the CDR3 is TGTGCCAGCAGCAAGGGCGCGGGCACCGGGGAGCTGTTTTTT. This encodes CASSKGAGTGELFF. The chain combines TRBV25-1 with TRBJ2-2; a possible D gene is TRBD2 (5 bases). Looked up from germline, CDR1 is MGHDK and CDR2 is SYGVNS. The CDR3 consists of 14 residues. V was shortened by 6 bases and J by 4 bases, with 12 bases between the two germline ends.

The chain uses TRBV4-1 and TRBJ2-2; 8 bases map to TRBD2. The germline V gene encodes CDR1 MGHRA and CDR2 YSYEKL. With 1 base clipped from V and 1 base from J, the junction kept 14 bases outside the gene matches. The CDR3 has 20 amino acids. The CDR3 DNA reads as TGCGCCAGCAGCCAAGGGTTGATCGGGGGGGCCCGCCTGAACACCGGGGAGCTGTTTTTT. Amino acids: CASSQGLIGGARLNTGELFF.

The chain combines TRBV6-5 with TRBJ1-2, with 8 bases that match TRBD1. V trimming: 4 bases; J trimming: 13 bases; junction bases outside the gene matches: 14. Germline CDR1 and CDR2: MNHEY and SVGAGI. The CDR3 runs 14 residues. CDR3 sequence (DNA): TGTGCCAGCAGTTTCACCGCCGAGACAGGGGACGGCACCTTC. Residues: CASSFTAETGDGTF.

The chain is built from TRBV7-9 and TRBJ1-2, with no clear D. Germline V gene sequence: CDR1 SEHNR, CDR2 FQNEAQ (reference sequence). The CDR3 is made up of 14 amino acids. The ends were cut back, 6 bases at V and 0 bases at J, with 11 bases in the middle. The CDR3 region is CASRLAEANYGYTF. In nucleotides, the CDR3 is TGTGCCAGCAGGCTGGCGGAAGCTAACTATGGCTACACCTTC.

The chain is built from TRBV27 and TRBJ2-7; TRBD2 matches 8 bases. V was clipped by 1 base and J by 0 bases; unmatched bases: 8. Germline CDR1 MNHEY, CDR2 SMNVEV (reference sequence). The CDR3 has 17 residues. CDR3 DNA: TGTGCCAGCAGTTTATTTGCTAGCGGGTTGAGCTCCTACGAGCAGTACTTC. Translation: CASSLFASGLSSYEQYF.

The J gene is TRBJ2-7, the V gene TRBV19; maybe TRBD2 (5 bases). Between the trimmed V and J ends, which lost 7 bases and 4 bases, there was a span of 11 bases. CDR3 length equals 12 residues. Germline V CDR1 and CDR2: LNHDA, SQIVND (reference sequence). CDR3 loop: CASTAGGYEQYF. Written as DNA, the CDR3 is TGTGCCAGTACTGCGGGCGGGTACGAGCAGTACTTC.

A single count supports this clone. V gene TRBV14 combines with J gene TRBJ1-6; D not certain. V was clipped by 1 base and J by 9 bases, with 7 bases between them. The CDR3 extends over 13 amino acids. Per germline, CDR1 SGHDN and CDR2 FVKESK. The CDR3 coding sequence is TGTGCCAGCAGCCAAGCTCCTTCTTCACCCCTCCACTTT. It yields the protein CASSQAPSSPLHF.

The V and J genes are TRBV5-1 and TRBJ1-3; D uncertain. CDR3 length: 16 amino acids. The germline gives CDR1 SGHRS, CDR2 YFSETQ. V dropped 5 bases and J dropped 0 bases, with 15 bases sitting between them. The CDR3 protein is CASRGSGVPSGNTIYF. The CDR3 nucleotides read TGCGCCAGCAGAGGGTCCGGGGTCCCCTCTGGAAACACCATATATTTT. Full variable domain (missing parts from reference TRBV5-1 and TRBJ1-3): KAGVTQTPRYLIKTRGQQVTLSCSPISGHRSVSWYQQTPGQGLQFLFEYFSETQRNKGNFPGRFSGRQFSNSRSEMNVSTLELGDSALYLCASRGSGVPSGNTIYFGEGSWLTVV.

V is TRBV9 and J is TRBJ1-1, with TRBD1 matching 7 bases. From germline, CDR1 is SGDLS and CDR2 YYNGEE. V dropped 1 base and J dropped 1; count of bases not matched to a gene: 4. This CDR3 comprises 15 residues. The CDR3, as DNA: TGTGCCAGCAGCGTAAAGGGACAGACGAACACTGAAGCTTTCTTT. Translated: CASSVKGQTNTEAFF.

The chain recombines TRBV18 with TRBJ1-5; 12 positions match TRBD1. This CDR3 contains 18 residues. Per germline, CDR1 KGHSH and CDR2 LQKENI. The V segment lost 1 base and the J segment 1 base; nucleotides outside the gene matches: 5. DNA of the CDR3: TGTGCCAGCTCACCACGGGGACAGGGGGCCCTAAGCAATCAGCCCCAGCATTTT. As protein: CASSPRGQGALSNQPQHF. Looking up the rest from reference TRBV18 and TRBJ1-5 gives the full variable domain: NAGVMQNPRHLVRRRGQEARLRCSPMKGHSHVYWYRQLPEEGLKFMVYLQKENIIDESGMPKERFSAEFPKEGPSILRIQQVVRGDSAAYFCASSPRGQGALSNQPQHFGDGTRLSIL.

This rearrangement joins TRBV29-1 to TRBJ1-4; 7 bases fit TRBD1. The CDR3 is 12 amino acids. The junction had 5 bases not matched to a gene; V was cut back by 6 bases and J by 7 bases. CDR1 is SQVTM, CDR2 ANQGSEA, per germline. The DNA for the CDR3 is TGCAGCGTACGGGACAGCGGTGAAAAACTGTTTTTT. As protein: CSVRDSGEKLFF.

The chain links TRBV5-5 to TRBJ2-7, with 7 positions matching TRBD1. The V gene end was trimmed by 0 bases and the J gene end by 0 bases; junction bases not matched to a gene: 3. The CDR3 spans 15 residues. From germline, CDR1 is SGHKS and CDR2 YYEKEE (reference sequence). The CDR3: CASSLGTGISYEQYF. The CDR3 DNA follows: TGTGCCAGCAGCTTGGGGACAGGTATCTCCTACGAGCAGTACTTC.

This clone has only a few counts. The chain has TRBV6-5 and TRBJ2-2; D is possibly TRBD2 (7 bases). Between the trimmed V and J ends, which lost 6 bases and 5 bases, there was a span of 13 bases. There are 14 residues in the CDR3. CDR1 and CDR2 from the germline V gene are MNHEY and SVGAGI. CDR3 sequence: CASSLQGGTGELFF. CDR3 coding DNA: TGTGCCAGCAGCCTACAGGGAGGGACCGGGGAGCTGTTTTTT.

J is TRBJ1-2 and V is TRBV30, with 8 bases identical to TRBD1. There are 13 residues in the CDR3. V was clipped by 4 bases and J by 8 bases; unmatched bases: 9. Germline CDR1 GTSNPN, CDR2 SVGIG (reference sequence). This CDR3 is CAWTPQQGGGYTF. The CDR3 DNA follows: TGTGCCTGGACACCCCAACAGGGGGGCGGCTACACCTTC.

This chain uses TRBV18 with TRBJ2-1, with D tentatively TRBD1 (6 bases). V lost 0 bases and J 10 bases, leaving 13 bases between the germline ends. Germline CDR1 is KGHSH and CDR2 is LQKENI. This CDR3 is 14 amino acids long. CDR3 loop: CASSPPYGQSEQFF. The CDR3 nucleotides read TGTGCCAGCTCACCACCTTACGGACAGTCCGAGCAGTTCTTC.

The V and J genes are TRBV14 and TRBJ2-3; the D gene is possibly TRBD2 (7 bases). Germline V gene data show CDR1 as SGHDN and CDR2 as FVKESK. Trimming cost V 4 bases and J 2 bases, with 10 bases left between them. The length of the CDR3 is 14 residues. The chain's CDR3 is CASSPGGPTDTQYF. The CDR3 DNA is TGTGCCAGCAGCCCCGGGGGGCCCACAGATACGCAGTATTTT. Using reference TRBV14 and TRBJ2-3 for the parts outside the CDR3, the full variable domain is EAGVTQFPSHSVIEKGQTVTLRCDPISGHDNLYWYRRVMGKEIKFLLHFVKESKQDESGMPNNRFLAERTGGTYSTLKVQPAELEDSGVYFCASSPGGPTDTQYFGPGTRLTVL.